The following is a TCR beta chain sequence with its context. Its specificity is unknown. This specimen comes from a study of T cell responses to AZD1222 COVID-19 vaccine. Study observations and caveats: Seropositivity was recorded at baseline in only 6 or 7 AZD1222 recipients. Nearly half of spike-specific TCRs reportedly go after variant regions that carry no mutations. In a largely white British group with more females than males, clonal diversity was possibly underestimated.

Profiling relied on immunoSEQ multiplex PCR, and the TCRdb table lists in-frame clones only, not all of them. The sample records about 140,000 clones, approximately 92% being singletons. This sequence originates from an adult who received the AZD1222 COVID-19 vaccine. Here the sequenced sample was peripheral blood, taken 28 days after the second AZD1222 dose.

The CDR3 DNA reads as TGTGCCAGCAGTTTGGGGACTAGCGTGTACTACGAGCAGTACTTC. Its translation is CASSLGTSVYYEQYF. The chain couples TRBV28 to TRBJ2-7, with 10 bases aligning to TRBD2. V was pared by 3 bases and J by 3 bases, with 5 bases of the junction left unmatched. The CDR3 extends over 15 amino acids. Germline CDR1 and CDR2: MDHEN and SYDVKM.